This entry lists 18 T cell receptor beta chains sequenced from one sample in a study of T cell clonotyping in hematopoietic cell transplantation. Clones were sequenced by immunoSEQ multiplex PCR, and TCRdb holds only the in-frame ones, with some missing. The sample includes about 5,700 clones, 85% to 95% seen only once; the top ten take 45% to 60%. The specimen comprised peripheral blood mononuclear cells, sampled 100 days after allogeneic stem cell transplant. These TCRs come from a female patient aged 50 to 65 who had an allogeneic stem cell transplant from an unrelated donor, so T cells may come from the graft donor. Some clones in this sample may be carry-over from other donors' samples.

The genes are TRBV27 and TRBJ1-5; 8 bases are a match to TRBD1. Germline V gives CDR1 MNHEY, CDR2 SMNVEV (reference sequence). This CDR3 has 14 residues. The trim removed 8 bases at V and 5 bases at J, leaving 8 bases unmatched. DNA of the CDR3: TGTGCCAGCGCCCGACAGGGGCACGATCAGCCCCAGCATTTT. Protein sequence: CASARQGHDQPQHF.

Within the sample, this clone is medium-sized (0.01 to 0.1%). The chain has TRBV19 and TRBJ2-5; possibly TRBD1 for D (5 bases). Germline loops: CDR1 LNHDA, CDR2 SQIVND (reference sequence). The CDR3 length is 13 residues. V was cut by 3 bases and J by 1 base, with 6 bases left in between. The CDR3: CASSMDIQETQYF. The CDR3 DNA follows: TGTGCCAGTAGTATGGACATCCAAGAGACCCAGTACTTC.

This chain joins TRBV4-2 and TRBJ2-1, with 12 bases that match TRBD2. After removal of 3 bases from V and 7 bases from J, the junction contained 13 bases not matched to a gene. Germline CDR1 LGHNA, CDR2 YNFKEQ. The CDR3 totals 18 residues. The CDR3 DNA follows: TGTGCCAGCAGCCATTTGACTAGCGGGAGATCGAGTAAGAATGAGCAGTTCTTC. Protein: CASSHLTSGRSSKNEQFF.

The gene calls are TRBV6-5 and TRBJ1-2; 8 positions match TRBD1. V lost 8 bases to trimming and J lost 1 base; unmatched junction nucleotides: 6. Germline V gives CDR1 MNHEY, CDR2 SVGAGI. The CDR3 covers 14 residues. CDR3 DNA sequence: TGTGCCAGCTCCGAGACAGGGGTTAACTATGGCTACACCTTC. Encoded protein: CASSETGVNYGYTF.

This rearrangement joins TRBV25-1 to TRBJ2-7, with D perhaps assigned TRBD1 or TRBD2 (5 bases each). CDR1 and CDR2 from the germline V gene are MGHDK and SYGVNS. V dropped 7 bases and J dropped 3 bases, with 10 bases sitting between them. This CDR3 contains 12 residues. The CDR3 DNA reads TGTGCCAGCAAGGGGAGTTTCTACGAGCAGTACTTC. Residues: CASKGSFYEQYF.

The table lists this clone with a few counts. This CDR3 reads CSVAEGGVYGYTF. CDR3 DNA sequence: TGCAGCGTTGCTGAAGGGGGGGTCTATGGCTACACCTTC. J is TRBJ1-2 and V is TRBV29-1, with D possibly TRBD1 on 6 matching bases. Germline CDR1 SQVTM, CDR2 ANQGSEA. The germline V and J ends were trimmed by 4 bases and 4 bases, with 13 bases remaining between them. The CDR3 extends over 13 amino acids.

This chain connects TRBV6-5 to TRBJ1-1; no firm D call. Trimming took off 1 base at V and 4 bases at J, with 13 bases between the two ends. Germline-derived CDR1 and CDR2 are MNHEY and SVGAGI. This CDR3 spans 15 amino acids. The CDR3 here is CASSYLGDWSTEAFF. CDR3 nucleotides: TGTGCCAGCAGTTACTTGGGCGATTGGAGCACTGAAGCTTTCTTT.

This rearrangement joins TRBV2 to TRBJ1-5; perhaps TRBD1 as D (5 bases). Trimming shortened V by 7 bases and J by 4 bases, and 11 bases separated the two germline ends. The V gene's germline CDR1 is SNHLY and CDR2 FYNNEI. This CDR3 spans 13 amino acids. The DNA for the CDR3 is TGTGCCAGCACCCTCAGGGAGAATCAGCCCCAGCATTTT. This sequence encodes CASTLRENQPQHF.

The chain has TRBV27 and TRBJ1-5, with TRBD1 matching 7 bases. CDR3 size: 14 residues. With V trimmed by 3 bases and J by 4 bases, 3 bases remained unmatched. Per the germline V gene, CDR1 is MNHEY and CDR2 is SMNVEV (reference sequence). CDR3 sequence reads: CASSFQGGNQPQHF. The CDR3 DNA is TGTGCCAGCAGTTTTCAGGGGGGGAATCAGCCCCAGCATTTT.

The J gene is TRBJ2-2, the V gene TRBV6-4, with D possibly matching TRBD1 (5 bases). Trimming removed 0 bases at V and 4 bases at J, with 9 bases between. This CDR3 spans 15 amino acids. Germline V CDR1 and CDR2: MRHNA, SNTAGT. CDR3: CASSDSWGGTGELFF. In DNA, the CDR3 is TGTGCCAGCAGTGACTCGTGGGGCGGCACCGGGGAGCTGTTTTTT.

V is TRBV6-5 and J is TRBJ1-2, with TRBD1 matching 9 bases. The CDR3 has 14 amino acids. Germline assignment: CDR1 MNHEY and CDR2 SVGAGI. V was pared by 6 bases and J by 7 bases, with 9 bases of the junction left unmatched. For the CDR3, the DNA is TGTGCCAGCAGAGTCCCGGGACAGGGAGGTGGCTACACCTTC. Protein product: CASRVPGQGGGYTF.

This chain links TRBV7-8 with TRBJ1-3, with unresolved D. V was pared by 9 bases and J by 0 bases, with 15 bases between. Germline-derived CDR1 and CDR2 are SGHVS and FQNEAQ. This CDR3 contains 15 residues. CDR3 nucleotide sequence: TGTGCCAGTAGTTTACAGCGATCCTCTGGAAACACCATATATTTT. This codes for CASSLQRSSGNTIYF.

The gene calls are TRBV13 and TRBJ1-3, with D unclear. V was clipped by 2 bases and J by 4 bases, with 3 bases between them. CDR1 is PRHDT, CDR2 FYEKMQ, per germline (reference sequence). The CDR3 contains 12 residues. The CDR3 coding sequence is TGTGCCAGCAGCTTATCCGGAAACACCATATATTTT. Translation: CASSLSGNTIYF.

This sequence joins TRBV14 and TRBJ1-2, with D tentatively TRBD1 (5 bases). This CDR3 is built from 13 residues. Trimming took 1 base from V and 7 from J, leaving 10 bases between them. Germline loops: CDR1 SGHDN, CDR2 FVKESK. CDR3 sequence (DNA): TGTGCCAGCAGCCAAGTATTGGGGGGTGGCTACACCTTC. This sequence encodes CASSQVLGGGYTF.

The chain is built from TRBV19 and TRBJ1-2; D may be TRBD1 (5 bases). Germline V gives CDR1 LNHDA, CDR2 SQIVND (reference sequence). The ends were cut back, 3 bases at V and 8 bases at J, with 16 bases in the middle. The CDR3 extends over 14 amino acids. The CDR3 loop is CASSMAGREVGYTF. In DNA form, the CDR3 reads TGTGCCAGTAGTATGGCGGGCAGGGAAGTCGGCTACACCTTC.

This chain uses TRBV7-9 with TRBJ1-6; perhaps TRBD1 as D (5 bases). Trimming removed 5 bases at V and 10 bases at J, with 15 bases between. Germline CDR1 SEHNR, CDR2 FQNEAQ (reference sequence). The CDR3 is 14 residues long. CDR3 protein: CASSRGTSNSPLHF. CDR3 in DNA: TGTGCCAGCAGCCGCGGGACTAGCAACTCACCCCTCCACTTT.

This rearrangement joins TRBV4-1 to TRBJ1-3; TRBD1 matches at 7 bases. The CDR3 is 14 amino acids. V dropped 1 base and J dropped 4; count of bases not matched to a gene: 1. Germline-derived CDR1 and CDR2 are MGHRA and YSYEKL. Here the CDR3 reads CASSQADRGNTIYF. In nucleotides, the CDR3 is TGCGCCAGCAGCCAAGCGGACAGGGGAAACACCATATATTTT.

The chain employs TRBV30 and TRBJ1-4; 10 bases match TRBD1. The V segment lost 2 bases and the J segment 5 bases; nucleotides outside the gene matches: 2. This CDR3 spans 14 amino acids. In germline, CDR1 is GTSNPN, CDR2 SVGIG (reference sequence). The CDR3 protein is CAWSQDRGNEKLFF. CDR3 coding DNA: TGTGCCTGGAGTCAGGACAGGGGGAATGAAAAACTGTTTTTT.